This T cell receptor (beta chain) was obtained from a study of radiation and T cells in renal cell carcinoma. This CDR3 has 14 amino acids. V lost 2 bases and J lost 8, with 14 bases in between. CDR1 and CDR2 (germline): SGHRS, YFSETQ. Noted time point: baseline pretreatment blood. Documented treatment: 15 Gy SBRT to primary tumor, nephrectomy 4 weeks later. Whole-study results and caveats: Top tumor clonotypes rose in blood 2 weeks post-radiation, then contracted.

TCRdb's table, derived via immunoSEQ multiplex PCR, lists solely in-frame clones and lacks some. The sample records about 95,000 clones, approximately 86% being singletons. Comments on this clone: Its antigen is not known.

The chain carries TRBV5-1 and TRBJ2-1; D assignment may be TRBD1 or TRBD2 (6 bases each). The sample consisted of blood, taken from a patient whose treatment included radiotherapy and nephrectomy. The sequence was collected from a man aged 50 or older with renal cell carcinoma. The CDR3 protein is CASSLEQGGDEQFF. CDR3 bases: TGCGCCAGCAGCTTAGAACAGGGAGGCGATGAGCAGTTCTTC. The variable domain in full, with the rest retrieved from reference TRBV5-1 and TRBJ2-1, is KAGVTQTPRYLIKTRGQQVTLSCSPISGHRSVSWYQQTPGQGLQFLFEYFSETQRNKGNFPGRFSGRQFSNSRSEMNVSTLELGDSALYLCASSLEQGGDEQFFGPGTRLTVL.